The 19 T cell receptor beta chains below were found in one sample sequenced in a study of blood T cell repertoires in COVID-19. The table came from immunoSEQ multiplex PCR; TCRdb's copy has only in-frame clones and leaves some out. In the table there are over 150,000 clones, about 86% of which are singletons. Sequenced sample: peripheral blood. The receptors originated from a woman between 65 and 79 years old with COVID-19, enrolled during active disease.

The genes are TRBV24-1 and TRBJ1-2; 7 bases are a match to TRBD1. The CDR3 extends over 12 amino acids. The germline gives CDR1 KGHDR, CDR2 SFDVKD. Losses at the gene ends were 10 bases for V and 7 bases for J; bases not matched to a gene: 8. The CDR3 coding sequence is TGTGCCACGGCCCAGACAGGGACTGGCTACACCTTC. Its protein is CATAQTGTGYTF.

The chain combines TRBV3-1 (or the pseudogene TRBV3-2) with TRBJ1-3; the match to TRBD1 covers 9 bases. The germline CDR1 and CDR2 sequences are LGHDT and YNNKEL (reference sequence). This CDR3 contains 16 residues. The V and J ends lost 4 bases and 5 bases, in that order; junction bases with no gene match: 9. CDR3 residues: CASSLNRGQRRNTIYF. In nucleotides, the CDR3 is TGTGCCAGCAGCCTAAACAGGGGGCAGAGGCGAAACACCATATATTTT.

This clone was observed a few times. The sample has other DNA sequences that encode this CDR3 too. V gene TRBV30 combines with J gene TRBJ1-3, with 8 bases identical to TRBD1. This CDR3 has 14 amino acids. The trim removed 5 bases at V and 1 base at J, leaving 4 bases unmatched. Germline assignment: CDR1 GTSNPN and CDR2 SVGIG (reference sequence). CDR3 sequence: CAWGQGGSGNTIYF. The CDR3 coding sequence is TGTGCCTGGGGACAGGGTGGGTCTGGAAACACCATATATTTT.

The V and J genes are TRBV10-1 and TRBJ1-3; D call uncertain. The V gene's germline CDR1 is WNHNN and CDR2 SYGVQD (reference sequence). Trimming removed 7 bases from V and 0 bases from J, with 16 bases in between. CDR3 size: 16 residues. The CDR3: CASTELPIDSGNTIYF. The CDR3 nucleotides are TGCGCCAGCACTGAACTCCCCATAGACTCTGGAAACACCATATATTTT.

V usage is TRBV28 and J usage is TRBJ1-5; D is uncertain. The CDR3 is 14 residues long. Germline V gives CDR1 MDHEN, CDR2 SYDVKM. Trimming stripped 6 bases from V and 5 bases from J, with 14 bases between. In DNA form, the CDR3 reads TGTGCCAGCAGCACAGCGGTTTTGGATCAGCCCCAGCATTTT. It translates to CASSTAVLDQPQHF.

Written as DNA, the CDR3 is TGTGCCAGCAGTTTAGGACAGGGGGTAACGAATGAGCAGTTCTTC. As protein: CASSLGQGVTNEQFF. This sequence joins TRBV28 and TRBJ2-1; 10 nucleotides agree with TRBD1. The V gene end was trimmed by 2 bases and the J gene end by 7 bases; junction bases not matched to a gene: 5. The CDR3 is 15 residues long. Germline V lookup: CDR1 MDHEN, CDR2 SYDVKM.

This sequence joins TRBV7-9 and TRBJ2-7; the match to TRBD2 covers 9 bases. CDR1 is SEHNR and CDR2 is FQNEAQ in the germline V gene (reference sequence). This CDR3 has 19 residues. J was trimmed by 4 bases and V by 4 bases; bases with no gene match: 20. The CDR3 reads CASSSPPLIAGVTVYEQYF. In nucleotides, the CDR3 is TGTGCCAGCAGCTCCCCCCCATTGATAGCGGGGGTCACCGTATACGAGCAGTACTTC.

The V gene is TRBV18, the J gene TRBJ1-2; 7 positions agree with TRBD1. Germline V gives CDR1 KGHSH, CDR2 LQKENI. This CDR3 is 16 amino acids long. The junction had 13 bases not matched to a gene; V was cut back by 1 base and J by 8 bases. The CDR3, as DNA: TGTGCCAGCTCACCACGGTTAATACAGGGGAGCGAGGGCTACACCTTC. Translated: CASSPRLIQGSEGYTF.

This rearrangement joins TRBV29-1 to TRBJ1-1; D ambiguous. This CDR3 has 13 residues. The germline CDR1 and CDR2 sequences are SQVTM and ANQGSEA. V lost 3 bases to trimming and J lost 5 bases, with 13 bases between them. The CDR3 sequence: CSVDPGLGTEAFF. In nucleotides, the CDR3 is TGCAGCGTTGATCCGGGATTAGGAACTGAAGCTTTCTTT.

The chain links TRBV19 to TRBJ1-1, with a tentative D call TRBD1 (6 bases). Per germline, CDR1 LNHDA and CDR2 SQIVND (reference sequence). V lost 6 bases, J lost 1 base, and 18 bases lay in between. The CDR3 loop spans 16 amino acids. The DNA of the CDR3 is TGTGCCAGTAGAAGTATATTTCGACAGGCGAACACTGAAGCTTTCTTT. As protein: CASRSIFRQANTEAFF.

J is TRBJ1-2 and V is TRBV20-1; unclear D gene. Germline V gene lookup returns CDR1 DFQATT and CDR2 SNEGSKA (reference sequence). Trimming pared 3 bases from V and 4 bases from J, leaving 15 bases between. The CDR3 covers 14 residues. The CDR3 DNA reads as TGCAGTGCTAGTTTTACGGGTCGTGTCTATGGCTACACCTTC. Residues: CSASFTGRVYGYTF.

The chain has TRBV7-2 and TRBJ1-3; the D is unclear. Trimming took 1 base from V and 2 from J, leaving 9 bases between them. CDR3 length: 15 residues. The germline V gene encodes CDR1 SGHTA and CDR2 FQGNSA. The CDR3: CASSLGGSAGNTIYF. CDR3 in DNA: TGTGCCAGCAGCTTAGGAGGGTCAGCTGGAAACACCATATATTTT. The whole variable domain, remainder taken from reference TRBV7-2 and TRBJ1-3, is GAGVSQSPSNKVTEKGKDVELRCDPISGHTALYWYRQSLGQGLEFLIYFQGNSAPDKSGLPSDRFSAERTGGSVSTLTIQRTQQEDSAVYLCASSLGGSAGNTIYFGEGSWLTVV.

The V gene is TRBV5-1, the J gene TRBJ2-1; 8 positions agree with TRBD2. V gave up 4 bases and J gave up 3 bases; unmatched junction bases: 18. The V gene's germline CDR1 is SGHRS and CDR2 YFSETQ. The CDR3 loop spans 19 amino acids. For the CDR3, the DNA is TGCGCCAGCAGCAAGGGACTAGGCCGAATCCTGAAAGACTACAATGAGCAGTTCTTC. This sequence encodes CASSKGLGRILKDYNEQFF.

V usage is TRBV6-4 and J usage is TRBJ2-1, with 10 positions matching TRBD2. Per the germline V gene, CDR1 is MRHNA and CDR2 is SNTAGT. The ends lost 7 bases at V and 6 bases at J; junction bases unmatched: 9. The CDR3 has 15 amino acids. The CDR3 reads CASKDSGGVGNEQFF. The CDR3 coding sequence is TGTGCCAGCAAGGACAGCGGGGGGGTCGGCAATGAGCAGTTCTTC.

CDR3 in amino acids: CASSPPGIPIRYTF. CDR3 sequence (DNA): TGTGCCAGCAGCCCACCAGGAATCCCTATCAGGTACACCTTC. This chain links TRBV28 with TRBJ1-2; no clear D gene. This CDR3 comprises 14 residues. CDR1 MDHEN and CDR2 SYDVKM come from the germline V gene. V was pared by 6 bases and J by 11 bases, with 22 bases between.

The rearrangement uses TRBV10-3 and TRBJ2-5, with TRBD1 identical over 7 bases. Germline lookup yields CDR1 ENHRY and CDR2 SYGVKD. The CDR3 runs to 12 residues. Trimming cost V 11 bases and J 2 bases; bases outside gene matches: 5. The CDR3: CASGQAQETQYF. The CDR3 DNA reads TGTGCCTCCGGACAGGCTCAAGAGACCCAGTACTTC.

CDR3 loop: CASSLGVGFNSPLHF. CDR3 DNA sequence: TGTGCCAGCAGCCTCGGGGTGGGCTTTAATTCACCCCTCCACTTT. The chain combines TRBV11-3 with TRBJ1-6; no firm D call. The CDR3 extends over 15 amino acids. Germline values: CDR1 SGHNT, CDR2 YENEEA. V lost 5 bases and J lost 6, with 14 bases in between.

The gene calls are TRBV3-1 (or the pseudogene TRBV3-2) and TRBJ2-5; 7 positions match TRBD2. The germline V gene has CDR1 LGHDT and CDR2 YNNKEL (reference sequence). The CDR3 is 16 amino acids. Trimming took 1 base from V and 0 from J; bases not matched to a gene: 5. The CDR3 protein is CASSQVLTSDQETQYF. CDR3 bases: TGTGCCAGCAGCCAAGTCCTCACTAGCGACCAAGAGACCCAGTACTTC.

This chain links TRBV5-1 with TRBJ2-5; TRBD2 matches at 8 bases. V dropped 4 bases and J dropped 2; count of bases not matched to a gene: 10. Germline V gene lookup returns CDR1 SGHRS and CDR2 YFSETQ. The CDR3 is 16 amino acids. CDR3 DNA: TGCGCCAGCAGCGCGGGGGGTAGCTCACAACAAGAGACCCAGTACTTC. It translates to CASSAGGSSQQETQYF.